The rows below give T cell receptor beta chains drawn from one sample of a study of blood T cell repertoires in COVID-19. Repertoires were generated with immunoSEQ multiplex PCR, while TCRdb's copy carries only in-frame clones and drops some. The sample contains around 180,000 clones, 75% to 90% of which appear only once. Sequenced material: peripheral blood. The receptors were sampled from a man between 60 and 75 years old with acute or convalescent COVID-19. The CDR3 runs from the conserved cysteine through the conserved F or W. The D gene is left open where the match is weak. Size is omitted from some rows. Given values are once, few, many or a class for expanded clones.

>TRBJ2-3|-|TRBV3-1/TRBV3-2|-
CASSRAVLGGGDTQYF
TGTGCCAGCAGCCGAGCCGTACTAGGAGGTGGGGATACGCAGTATTTT
>TRBJ1-5|-|TRBV19|-
CASSIWGLRSNQPQHF
TGTGCCAGTAGTATCTGGGGCCTCCGTAGCAATCAGCCCCAGCATTTT
>TRBJ1-5|-|TRBV6-2/TRBV6-3|-
CASSFPSSAGNQPQHF
TGTGCCAGCAGTTTCCCGTCATCAGCGGGCAATCAGCCCCAGCATTTT
>TRBJ1-6|-|TRBV7-9|-
CASSLGQADSSPLHF
TGTGCCAGCAGCTTAGGGCAGGCCGACAGTTCACCCCTCCACTTT
>TRBJ2-5|TRBD2|TRBV11-2|-
CASSLGPRASGSVKTQYF
TGTGCCAGCAGCTTAGGGCCCCGGGCTAGCGGGAGCGTCAAGACCCAGTACTTC
>TRBJ2-7|TRBD1|TRBV2|-
CASRVVRGYEQYF
TGTGCCAGCAGGGTGGTCAGGGGGTACGAGCAGTACTTC
>TRBJ1-1|-|TRBV19|-
CASSGSGTSRVVNTEAFF
TGTGCCAGTAGTGGGAGCGGGACATCCCGGGTGGTGAACACTGAAGCTTTCTTT
>TRBJ2-1|-|TRBV6-5|once
CASSYDKSREQFF
TGTGCCAGCAGTTACGATAAGAGCCGGGAGCAGTTCTTC
>TRBJ2-7|TRBD2|TRBV4-2|-
CASSQVAGLYEQYF
TGTGCCAGCAGCCAAGTAGCGGGCCTCTACGAGCAGTACTTC
>TRBJ2-7|TRBD2|TRBV27|-
CASSPGTSNYEQYF
TGTGCCAGCAGTCCCGGGACTAGTAACTACGAGCAGTACTTC
>TRBJ2-7|TRBD2|TRBV10-2|-
CASRRSRGDYEQYF
TGCGCCAGCAGAAGGTCCCGGGGGGATTACGAGCAGTACTTC
>TRBJ2-3|-|TRBV28|-
CASKGSSADTQYF
TGTGCCAGCAAAGGGAGTTCAGCAGATACGCAGTATTTT
>TRBJ2-5|TRBD2|TRBV7-2|-
CASSFGIAGEVGTQYF
TGTGCCAGCAGCTTTGGAATAGCGGGAGAAGTCGGGACCCAGTACTTC
>TRBJ2-3|TRBD2|TRBV9|-
CASSVLAGSSTDTQYF
TGTGCCAGCAGCGTGCTAGCGGGATCCTCCACAGATACGCAGTATTTT
>TRBJ1-1|TRBD1|TRBV19|once
CASSPRQGLINTEAFF
TGTGCCAGTAGTCCCAGACAGGGGCTAATCAACACTGAAGCTTTCTTT
>TRBJ2-5|-|TRBV18|-
CASSPKIGSQETQYF
TGTGCCAGCTCACCAAAAATCGGGAGCCAAGAGACCCAGTACTTC
>TRBJ2-1|-|TRBV7-9|-
CTSGGEQFF
TGCACCTCCGGGGGAGAGCAGTTCTTC
>TRBJ2-7|-|TRBV6-5|once
CASSRTMSYEQYF
TGTGCCAGCAGTCGGACAATGAGTTACGAGCAGTACTTC
>TRBJ2-1|TRBD2|TRBV7-2|few
CASRRGLAGGEQFF
TGTGCCAGCAGACGTGGACTAGCGGGGGGGGAGCAGTTCTTC
>TRBJ2-4|TRBD2|TRBV6-2/TRBV6-3|-
CASSFSGVAKNIQYF
TGTGCCAGCAGTTTTAGCGGGGTAGCCAAAAACATTCAGTACTTC
>TRBJ2-7|-|TRBV4-2|-
CASSQDPGVGEQYF
TGTGCCAGCAGCCAAGATCCAGGGGTGGGGGAGCAGTACTTC
>TRBJ2-7|-|TRBV7-7|once
CASSLGTGVEYEQYF
TGTGCTAGCAGCTTAGGGACGGGAGTTGAGTACGAGCAGTACTTC
>TRBJ1-5|-|TRBV27|-
CASRHRENNQPQHF
TGTGCCAGCAGACACAGGGAAAACAATCAGCCCCAGCATTTT
>TRBJ2-1|TRBD2|TRBV14|-
CASSQALLAGGGNEQFF
TGTGCCAGCAGCCAAGCCCTACTAGCGGGAGGAGGCAATGAGCAGTTCTTC
>TRBJ2-1|-|TRBV10-3|-
CAISEGRTGHNEQFF
TGTGCCATCAGTGAAGGCCGAACAGGGCACAATGAGCAGTTCTTC